This TCR beta chain was obtained from a study of blood T cell repertoires in COVID-19. The wider study: PBMCs, B-cell-depleted T cells, or T cells were the source of the cDNA or gDNA that made up the material.

A single count supports this clone. Germline CDR1 reads MDHEN; CDR2 reads SYDVKM. This CDR3 region has 14 residues. V trimming: 5 bases; J trimming: 0 bases; junction bases outside the gene matches: 3. Method: immunoSEQ multiplex PCR; TCRdb's copy keeps in-frame clones and lacks some. The repertoire holds about 300,000 clones, with around 85% as singletons. Source material: peripheral blood. This receptor was obtained from a human donor with COVID-19, enrolled during active disease. The donor label of this sample is uncertain. This rearrangement joins TRBV28 to TRBJ1-2; 7 nucleotides line up with TRBD1. The CDR3 here is CASSQTGPNYGYTF. The CDR3 region has the DNA TGTGCCAGCAGTCAGACAGGGCCTAACTATGGCTACACCTTC.